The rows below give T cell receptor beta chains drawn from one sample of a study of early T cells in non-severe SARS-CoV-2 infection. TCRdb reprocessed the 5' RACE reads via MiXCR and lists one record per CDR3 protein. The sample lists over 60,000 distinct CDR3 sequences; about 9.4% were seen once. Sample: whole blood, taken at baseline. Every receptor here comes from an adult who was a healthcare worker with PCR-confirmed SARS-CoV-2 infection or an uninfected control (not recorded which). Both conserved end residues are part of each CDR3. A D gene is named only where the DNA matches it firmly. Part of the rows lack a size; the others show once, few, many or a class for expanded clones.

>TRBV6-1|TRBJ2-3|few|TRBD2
TGTGCCAGCAGGATACTAGCGGGGGAGAGCACAGATACGCAGTATTTT
CASRILAGESTDTQYF
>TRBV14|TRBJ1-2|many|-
TGTGCCAGCAGCCAAGAATCAGGGGAGAACTATGGCTACACCTTC
CASSQESGENYGYTF
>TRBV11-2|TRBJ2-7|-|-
TGTGCCAGCAGCTTAGATTGGGTAGGGCAGTACTTC
CASSLDWVGQYF
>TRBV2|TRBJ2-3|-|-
TGTGCCAGCAGCCTGGGACGGTATTATGAAGATACGCAGTATTTT
CASSLGRYYEDTQYF
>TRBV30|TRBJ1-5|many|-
TGTGCCTGGAGTACCCAGAGTGGAAATCAGCCCCAGCATTTT
CAWSTQSGNQPQHF
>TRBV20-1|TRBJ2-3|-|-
TGCAGTGCCAAGGGGCCCCATGTTAGCGGACACACAGATACGCAGTATTTT
CSAKGPHVSGHTDTQYF
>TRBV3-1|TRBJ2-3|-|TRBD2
TGTGCCAGCAGCCCCAGACTAGCGGGGGGCACAGATACGCAGTATTTT
CASSPRLAGGTDTQYF
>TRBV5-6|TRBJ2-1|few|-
TGTGCCAGCAGGAGGACGGGATACAATGAGCAGTTCTTC
CASRRTGYNEQFF
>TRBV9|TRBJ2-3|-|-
TGTGCCAGCAGCGTAGTGGTATCATCGGTCGCAGATACGCAGTATTTT
CASSVVVSSVADTQYF
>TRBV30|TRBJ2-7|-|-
TGTGCCTGGTCCCGGTCACCCCCATACGAGCAGTACTTC
CAWSRSPPYEQYF
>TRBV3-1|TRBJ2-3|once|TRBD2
TGTGCCAGCAGCCAAGGAGGGGCTAGCGGGGACACCACAGATACGCAGTATTTT
CASSQGGASGDTTDTQYF
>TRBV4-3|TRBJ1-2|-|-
TGCGACAGCAGCCAAGATAGTCTGGGAGGTTATACTGGCTACACCTTC
CDSSQDSLGGYTGYTF
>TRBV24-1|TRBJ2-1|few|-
TGTGCCACCTACCGTTCGCGGTGGTTCTTC
CATYRSRWFF
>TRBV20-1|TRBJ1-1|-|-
TGCAGTGCTGGGGGTACCACTGAAGCTTTCTTT
CSAGGTTEAFF
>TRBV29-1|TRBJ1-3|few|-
TGCAGCGTCCGGGGAATCGGAAACACCATATATTTT
CSVRGIGNTIYF
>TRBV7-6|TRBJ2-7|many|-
TGTGCCAGCAGCTTAGGAGGCAGGGGAGGTTACGAGCAGTACTTC
CASSLGGRGGYEQYF
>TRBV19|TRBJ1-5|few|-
TGTGCCAGTAGTAGGTATCCGGATAGCAATCAGCCCCAGCATTTT
CASSRYPDSNQPQHF
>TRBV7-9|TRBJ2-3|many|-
TGTGCCAGCAGCTTAGTGGGGCAGGCAGCAGATACGCAGTATTTT
CASSLVGQAADTQYF
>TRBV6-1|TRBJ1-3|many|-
TGTGCCAGCAGCGTAGACATGACTCCTGGAAACACCATATATTTT
CASSVDMTPGNTIYF
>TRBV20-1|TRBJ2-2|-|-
TGCAGTGCTAGAGCCGTGGGGCTAGCTCGTGGGGAGCTGTTTTTT
CSARAVGLARGELFF
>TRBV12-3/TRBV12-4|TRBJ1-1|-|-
TGTGCCAGCAGTCCCGTGGGGGAAGGCACTGAAGCTTTCTTT
CASSPVGEGTEAFF
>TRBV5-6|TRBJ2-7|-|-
TGTGCCAGCAGCTGGGGGACTCCTTCCTACCTCACCTACGAGCAGTACTTC
CASSWGTPSYLTYEQYF
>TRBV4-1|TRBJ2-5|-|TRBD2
TGCGCCAGCAGCTTCCGTGGACTAGCGGGGGGACCGGAGGAGACCCAGTACTTC
CASSFRGLAGGPEETQYF
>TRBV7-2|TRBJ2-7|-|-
TGTGCCAGCAGCTTAGCGTCTTCAAGCAGGGTACACGAGCAGTACTTC
CASSLASSSRVHEQYF
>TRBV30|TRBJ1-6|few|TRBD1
TGTGCCTGGGGCATAGACACAGGGGCTTCACCCCTCCACTTT
CAWGIDTGASPLHF
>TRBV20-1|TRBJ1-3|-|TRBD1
TGCAGTGCTAGACAGGGGGAAACTGAAAACACCATATATTTT
CSARQGETENTIYF
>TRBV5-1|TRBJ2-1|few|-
TGCGCCAGCAGCTTTTCCGGATACAATGAGCAGTTCTTC
CASSFSGYNEQFF
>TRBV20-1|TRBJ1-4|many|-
TGCAGTGCTAGCGACAGGTGGCGGAAACTGTTTTTT
CSASDRWRKLFF
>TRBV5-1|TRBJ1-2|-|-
TGCGCCAGCAGCTTGGATGGACAGATGATCGGTGGCTACACCTTC
CASSLDGQMIGGYTF
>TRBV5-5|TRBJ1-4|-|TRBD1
TGTGCCAGCAGCTTGGCGCAGGGGGCGACTAATGAAAAACTGTTTTTT
CASSLAQGATNEKLFF
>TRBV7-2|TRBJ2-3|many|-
TGTGCCAGCAGAGTAAGCACAGATACGCAGTATTTT
CASRVSTDTQYF
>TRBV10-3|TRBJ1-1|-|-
TGTGCCATCAGTGAGAGGGGGGATACTGAAGCTTTCTTT
CAISERGDTEAFF
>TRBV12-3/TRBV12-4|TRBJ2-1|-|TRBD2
TGTGCCAGCATGGGAGGGGTTGAGGTATTCTACAATGAGCAGTTCTTC
CASMGGVEVFYNEQFF
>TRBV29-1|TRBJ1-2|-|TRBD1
TGCAGCGTAGCCACTGGACAGGGAAACTATGGCTACACCTTC
CSVATGQGNYGYTF
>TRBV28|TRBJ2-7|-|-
TGTGCCAGCAGTTCAGGGGGGTTGGGCGAGCAGTACTTC
CASSSGGLGEQYF
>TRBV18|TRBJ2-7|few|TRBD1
TGTGCCAGCTCGGGACAGGGGAAAGTGCCCGAGCAGTACTTC
CASSGQGKVPEQYF
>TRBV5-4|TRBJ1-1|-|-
TGTGCCAGCAGAAAAAATGGGGGGGAGACGGGCACTGAAGCTTTCTTT
CASRKNGGETGTEAFF
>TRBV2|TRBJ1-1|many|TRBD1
TGTGCCAGCAGTCCTCCCCGACAGGGGCGAGGAACTGAAGCTTTCTTT
CASSPPRQGRGTEAFF
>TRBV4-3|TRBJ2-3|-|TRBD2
TGCGCCAGCAGCCAAGACGGGCCTGAGAGCGGGGGGGCCGGAGATACGCAGTATTTT
CASSQDGPESGGAGDTQYF
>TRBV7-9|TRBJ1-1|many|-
TGTGCCAGCAGCTTAAAACAGGACGCTTTCTTT
CASSLKQDAFF
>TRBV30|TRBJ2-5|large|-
TGTGCCTGGAGTCCGACTTCCGGGACTTTTCAAGAGACCCAGTACTTC
CAWSPTSGTFQETQYF
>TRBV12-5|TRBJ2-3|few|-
TGTGCTAGTGGTTTGCTTGGGGGCGAATCAGATACGCAGTATTTT
CASGLLGGESDTQYF
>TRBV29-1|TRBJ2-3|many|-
TGCAGCGTTCAAAGAGCCAGCCGCCTAATCACAGATACGCAGTATTTT
CSVQRASRLITDTQYF
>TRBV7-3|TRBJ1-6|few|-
TGTGCCAGCAGCTTATTGGGTATGGATTCACCCCTCCACTTT
CASSLLGMDSPLHF
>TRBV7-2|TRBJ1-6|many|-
TGTGCCAGCAGCCGTTCGGGGGGGATGTCACCCCTCCACTTT
CASSRSGGMSPLHF
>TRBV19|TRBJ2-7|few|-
TGTGCCAGTAGTGCCGGGACGCCTCCCTACGAGCAGTACTTC
CASSAGTPPYEQYF
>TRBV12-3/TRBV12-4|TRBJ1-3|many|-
TGTGCCAGCAGCCGGAATGGAAACACCATATATTTT
CASSRNGNTIYF
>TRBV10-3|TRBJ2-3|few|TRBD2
TGTGCCATCACTATAGCGGGGGGGGCTTTCGAAAATACGCAGTATTTT
CAITIAGGAFENTQYF
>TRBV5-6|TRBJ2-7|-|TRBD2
TGTGCCAGCAGCCCCTGGGGAGGGACCGCCTCCTACGAGCAGTACTTC
CASSPWGGTASYEQYF
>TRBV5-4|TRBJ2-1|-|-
TGTGCCAGCAGCCGGGCGGCGTTAACCTACAATGAGCAGTTCTTC
CASSRAALTYNEQFF
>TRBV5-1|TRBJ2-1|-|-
TGCGCCAGCAGCCTGGTAGGGCCCTTAGGGAATGAGCAGTTCTTC
CASSLVGPLGNEQFF
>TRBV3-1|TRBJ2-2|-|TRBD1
TGTGCCAGCAGCATCGGACAGGGTGACACCGGGGAGCTGTTTTTT
CASSIGQGDTGELFF
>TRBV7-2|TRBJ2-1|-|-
TGTGCCAGCAGCTCAGAGTACAATGAGCAGTTCTTC
CASSSEYNEQFF
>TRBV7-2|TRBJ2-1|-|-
TGTGCCAGCAGCTTAGACGGCCTATGGGAGCAGTTCTTC
CASSLDGLWEQFF